Listed here are 14 T cell receptor beta chains from one sample, sequenced in a study of shared clonotypes between healthy human individuals. TCRdb's copy holds only in-frame clones and misses some; the assay was immunoSEQ multiplex PCR. The sample holds about 380,000 clones, about 96% seen once. Sequenced: memory CD8+ T cells sorted from blood. Subset in this sample: CD45RO+ cells pooled with CCR7-negative TemRA cells. These receptors all stem from a man younger than 40 in good health.

The chain links TRBV27 to TRBJ2-1; maybe TRBD2 (6 bases). This CDR3 has 16 amino acids. Trimming removed 5 bases from V and 5 bases from J, with 19 bases in between. CDR1 and CDR2 (germline): MNHEY, SMNVEV (reference sequence). The CDR3 loop is CASSPEGLPPNNEQFF. CDR3 DNA: TGTGCCAGCAGTCCAGAGGGACTTCCACCCAACAATGAGCAGTTCTTC.

This clone was found a few times. The chain links TRBV7-9 to TRBJ2-3; D tentatively reads TRBD1 or TRBD2 (5 bases each). Germline V gene sequence: CDR1 SEHNR, CDR2 FQNEAQ (reference sequence). This CDR3 spans 13 amino acids. Trimming shortened V by 5 bases and J by 0 bases, and 6 bases separated the two germline ends. The CDR3 loop is CASSRDSTDTQYF. The CDR3 DNA reads TGTGCCAGCAGCCGGGACAGCACAGATACGCAGTATTTT.

The V and J genes are TRBV10-3 and TRBJ1-5, with D tentatively TRBD1 (6 bases). Trimming removed 2 bases at V and 0 bases at J, with 8 bases between. CDR1 ENHRY and CDR2 SYGVKD come from the germline V gene. This CDR3 has 15 amino acids. The CDR3 coding sequence is TGTGCCATCAGTGAGGGGACATATAGCAATCAGCCCCAGCATTTT. Its translation: CAISEGTYSNQPQHF.

The chain couples TRBV6-5 to TRBJ2-5; 7 bases are shared with TRBD2. Germline V gene data show CDR1 as MNHEY and CDR2 as SVGAGI. The J segment lost 3 bases and the V segment lost 4 bases, leaving 8 bases of the junction unmatched. This CDR3 region has 15 residues. The CDR3 spells CASSLGGSPKETQYF. The CDR3 region has the DNA TGTGCCAGCAGTTTGGGAGGGTCACCAAAAGAGACCCAGTACTTC.

DNA for the CDR3: TGTGCCACCAGCAGAGATCGTTCGGGTGAGCAGTTCTTC. Encoded protein: CATSRDRSGEQFF. The rearrangement links TRBV15 to TRBJ2-1; D unclear. This CDR3 contains 13 residues. Trimming took 0 bases from V and 9 from J, leaving 9 bases between them. Germline CDR1 is LNHNV and CDR2 is YYDKDF (reference sequence).

The CDR3 nucleotides are TGTGCCAGCAGCCCGGTAGCGGGCAATGAGCAGTTCTTC. It translates to CASSPVAGNEQFF. The chain is built from TRBV6-5 and TRBJ2-1; TRBD2 matches at 7 bases. J gave up 6 bases and V 6 bases, and 5 bases lay outside the gene matches. CDR1 is MNHEY, CDR2 SVGAGI, per germline. This CDR3 is 13 amino acids long.

The CDR3 sequence is CASSRRQGANEKLFF. CDR3 bases: TGTGCCAGCAGTCGCCGACAGGGGGCGAATGAAAAACTGTTTTTT. The chain combines TRBV28 with TRBJ1-4, with 10 bases aligning to TRBD1. Germline values: CDR1 MDHEN, CDR2 SYDVKM. V gave up 5 bases and J gave up 5 bases; unmatched junction bases: 5. The CDR3 has 15 residues.

J is TRBJ1-2 and V is TRBV6-8; tentatively, D is TRBD1 (6 bases). The CDR3 is 15 residues long. The germline V gene has CDR1 MNHGY and CDR2 SAAAGT. The V and J ends lost 6 bases and 5 bases respectively, with 19 bases between them. CDR3 sequence reads: CASSPGGASMYGYTF. The CDR3 nucleotides read TGTGCCAGCAGCCCGGGGGGGGCCTCGATGTATGGCTACACCTTC.

V usage is TRBV5-1 and J usage is TRBJ1-2; 9 bases align to TRBD1. Germline trimming cut 0 bases from V and 8 bases from J; bases unmatched to any gene: 5. Germline-derived CDR1 and CDR2 are SGHRS and YFSETQ. The CDR3 contains 14 residues. The CDR3 DNA reads as TGCGCCAGCAGCTTGGGGACAGGGGAGGAGGGCTACACCTTC. Translation: CASSLGTGEEGYTF.

V usage is TRBV28 and J usage is TRBJ1-2, with TRBD1 matching 7 bases. The CDR3 runs 14 residues. The V and J ends lost 3 bases and 4 bases, in that order; junction bases with no gene match: 5. Per germline, CDR1 MDHEN and CDR2 SYDVKM. The CDR3 reads CASSFAGTAYGYTF. CDR3 in DNA: TGTGCCAGCAGTTTCGCCGGGACAGCCTATGGCTACACCTTC.

This chain links TRBV5-1 with TRBJ1-3; D is unclear. The CDR3 spans 15 residues. The V and J ends lost 4 bases and 0 bases respectively, with 11 bases between them. From germline, CDR1 is SGHRS and CDR2 YFSETQ. The CDR3 is CASSQDGFSGNTIYF. The CDR3 nucleotides are TGCGCCAGCAGCCAGGACGGATTCTCTGGAAACACCATATATTTT.

The chain carries TRBV4-1 and TRBJ2-4; D is perhaps TRBD1 (5 bases). Germline CDR1 reads MGHRA; CDR2 reads YSYEKL. The V gene lost 1 base and the J gene lost 0 bases, with 10 bases spanning the gap. The CDR3 is made up of 16 amino acids. The CDR3 spells CASSQVGHLAKNIQYF. The CDR3 DNA reads as TGCGCCAGCAGCCAAGTTGGACACTTAGCCAAAAACATTCAGTACTTC.

This chain connects TRBV6-6 to TRBJ1-3; D unclear. CDR1 and CDR2 from the germline V gene are MNHNY and SVGAGI (reference sequence). CDR3 length equals 13 residues. V shed 6 bases and J shed 0 bases, with 6 bases lying between them. CDR3 sequence: CASRYSSGNTIYF. In DNA, the CDR3 is TGTGCCAGCAGGTATTCCTCTGGAAACACCATATATTTT.

The V and J genes are TRBV27 and TRBJ1-2, with TRBD1 matching over 8 bases. The junction had 5 bases not matched to a gene; V was cut back by 1 base and J by 4 bases. The CDR3 is 15 amino acids. The V gene's germline CDR1 is MNHEY and CDR2 SMNVEV (reference sequence). CDR3 amino acids: CASSLYPGGGYGYTF. The CDR3 DNA reads as TGTGCCAGCAGTTTATATCCAGGGGGCGGCTATGGCTACACCTTC.